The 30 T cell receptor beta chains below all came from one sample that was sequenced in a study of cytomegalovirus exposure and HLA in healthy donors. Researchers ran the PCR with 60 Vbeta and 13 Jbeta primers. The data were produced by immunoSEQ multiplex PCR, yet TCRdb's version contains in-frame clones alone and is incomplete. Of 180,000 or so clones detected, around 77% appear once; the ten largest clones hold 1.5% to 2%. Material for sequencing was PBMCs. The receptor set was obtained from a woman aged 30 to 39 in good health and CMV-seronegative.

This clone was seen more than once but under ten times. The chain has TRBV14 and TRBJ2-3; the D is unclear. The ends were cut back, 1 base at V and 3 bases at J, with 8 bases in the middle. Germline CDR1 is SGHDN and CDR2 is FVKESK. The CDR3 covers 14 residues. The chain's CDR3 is CASSQVGRTDTQYF. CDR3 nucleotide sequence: TGTGCCAGCAGCCAAGTGGGCAGGACAGATACGCAGTATTTT.

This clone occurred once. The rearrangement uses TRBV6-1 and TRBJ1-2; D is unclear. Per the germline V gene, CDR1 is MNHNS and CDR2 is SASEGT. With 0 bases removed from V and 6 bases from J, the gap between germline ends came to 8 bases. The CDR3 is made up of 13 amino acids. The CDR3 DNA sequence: TGTGCCAGCAGTGAAGCGCCGGTGGATGGCTACACCTTC. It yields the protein CASSEAPVDGYTF.

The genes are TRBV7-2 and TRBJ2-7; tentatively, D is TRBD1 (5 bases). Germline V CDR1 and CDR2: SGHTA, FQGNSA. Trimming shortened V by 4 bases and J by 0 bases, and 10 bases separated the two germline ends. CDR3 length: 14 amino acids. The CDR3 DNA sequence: TGTGCCAGCAGCTCCATGACAGCCTCCTACGAGCAGTACTTC. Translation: CASSSMTASYEQYF. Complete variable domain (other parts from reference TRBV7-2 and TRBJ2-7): GAGVSQSPSNKVTEKGKDVELRCDPISGHTALYWYRQSLGQGLEFLIYFQGNSAPDKSGLPSDRFSAERTGGSVSTLTIQRTQQEDSAVYLCASSSMTASYEQYFGPGTRLTVT.

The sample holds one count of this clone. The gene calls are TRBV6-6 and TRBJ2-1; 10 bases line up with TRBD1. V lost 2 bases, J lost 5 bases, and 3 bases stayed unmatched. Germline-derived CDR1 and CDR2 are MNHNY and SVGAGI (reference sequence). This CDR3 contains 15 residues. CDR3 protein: CASSYAGTGDNEQFF. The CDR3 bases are TGTGCCAGCAGTTACGCCGGGACAGGGGACAATGAGCAGTTCTTC.

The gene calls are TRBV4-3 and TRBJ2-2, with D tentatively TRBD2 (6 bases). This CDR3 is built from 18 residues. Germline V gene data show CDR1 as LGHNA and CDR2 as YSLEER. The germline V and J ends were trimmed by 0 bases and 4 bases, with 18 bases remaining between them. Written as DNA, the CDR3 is TGCGCCAGCAGCCAAGATATGACGGGAGATCATTTCACCGGGGAGCTGTTTTTT. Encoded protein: CASSQDMTGDHFTGELFF.

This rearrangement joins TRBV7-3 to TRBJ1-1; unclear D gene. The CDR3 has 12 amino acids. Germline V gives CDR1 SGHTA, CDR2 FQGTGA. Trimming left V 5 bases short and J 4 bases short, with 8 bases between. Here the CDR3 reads CASSDRGTEAFF. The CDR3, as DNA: TGTGCCAGCAGCGATCGGGGCACTGAAGCTTTCTTT.

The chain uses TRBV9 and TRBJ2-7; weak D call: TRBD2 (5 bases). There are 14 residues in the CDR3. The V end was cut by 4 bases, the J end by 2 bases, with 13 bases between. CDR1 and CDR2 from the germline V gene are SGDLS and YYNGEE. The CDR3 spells CASSPSGVTYEQYF. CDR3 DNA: TGTGCCAGCAGCCCCTCCGGGGTTACCTACGAGCAGTACTTC. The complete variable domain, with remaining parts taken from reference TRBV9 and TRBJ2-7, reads DSGVTQTPKHLITATGQRVTLRCSPRSGDLSVYWYQQSLDQGLQFLIQYYNGEERAKGNILERFSAQQFPDLHSELNLSSLELGDSALYFCASSPSGVTYEQYFGPGTRLTVT.

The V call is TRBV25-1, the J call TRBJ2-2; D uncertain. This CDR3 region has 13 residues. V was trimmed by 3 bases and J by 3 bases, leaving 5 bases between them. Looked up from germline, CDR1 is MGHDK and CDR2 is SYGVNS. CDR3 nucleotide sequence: TGTGCCAGCAGTGATTACTACACCGGGGAGCTGTTTTTT. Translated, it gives CASSDYYTGELFF.

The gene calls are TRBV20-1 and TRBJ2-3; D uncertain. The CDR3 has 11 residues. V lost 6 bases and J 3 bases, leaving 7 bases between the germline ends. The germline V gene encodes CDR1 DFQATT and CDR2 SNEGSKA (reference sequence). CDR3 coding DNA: TGCAGTGCGCACTCAACAGATACGCAGTATTTT. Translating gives CSAHSTDTQYF.

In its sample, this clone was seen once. The CDR3 is CASRPRTGTSTDTQYF. The CDR3 region has the DNA TGTGCCAGCAGGCCAAGGACAGGGACTAGCACAGATACGCAGTATTTT. V gene TRBV2 combines with J gene TRBJ2-3; TRBD1 matches 8 bases. The germline CDR1 and CDR2 sequences are SNHLY and FYNNEI. The CDR3 length is 16 residues. J was trimmed by 0 bases and V by 6 bases; bases with no gene match: 8.

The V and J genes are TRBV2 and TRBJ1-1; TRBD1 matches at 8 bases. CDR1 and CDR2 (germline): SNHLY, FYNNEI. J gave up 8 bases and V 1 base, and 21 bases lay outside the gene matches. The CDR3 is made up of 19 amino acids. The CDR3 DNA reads TGTGCCAGCAGTGAAGAGGGGGTCGGGGCAGGGGGCCTTGCCGCCGAAGCTTTCTTT. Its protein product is CASSEEGVGAGGLAAEAFF.

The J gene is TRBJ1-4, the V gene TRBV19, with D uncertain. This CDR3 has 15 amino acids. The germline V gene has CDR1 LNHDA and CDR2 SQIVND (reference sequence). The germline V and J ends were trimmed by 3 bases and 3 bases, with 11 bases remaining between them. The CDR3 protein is CASSMNRVPNEKLFF. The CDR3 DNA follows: TGTGCCAGTAGTATGAATCGAGTGCCTAATGAAAAACTGTTTTTT.

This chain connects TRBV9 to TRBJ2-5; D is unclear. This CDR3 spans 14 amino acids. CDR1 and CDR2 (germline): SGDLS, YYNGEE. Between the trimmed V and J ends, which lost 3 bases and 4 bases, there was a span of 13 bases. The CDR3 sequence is CASSGFASGETQYF. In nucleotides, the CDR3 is TGTGCCAGCAGCGGATTTGCGAGTGGAGAGACCCAGTACTTC.

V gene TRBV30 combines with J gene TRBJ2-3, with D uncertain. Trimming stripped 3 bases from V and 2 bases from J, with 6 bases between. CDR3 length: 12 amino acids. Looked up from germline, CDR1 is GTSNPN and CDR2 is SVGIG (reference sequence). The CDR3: CAWRYYTDTQYF. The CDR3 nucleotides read TGTGCCTGGAGGTACTACACAGATACGCAGTATTTT.

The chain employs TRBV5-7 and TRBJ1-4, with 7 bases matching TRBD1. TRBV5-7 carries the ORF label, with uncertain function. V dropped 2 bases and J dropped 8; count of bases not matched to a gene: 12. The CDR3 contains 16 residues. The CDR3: CASSFRQGGPREKLFF. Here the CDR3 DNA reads TGTGCCAGCAGCTTCAGACAGGGCGGACCTCGGGAAAAACTGTTTTTT.

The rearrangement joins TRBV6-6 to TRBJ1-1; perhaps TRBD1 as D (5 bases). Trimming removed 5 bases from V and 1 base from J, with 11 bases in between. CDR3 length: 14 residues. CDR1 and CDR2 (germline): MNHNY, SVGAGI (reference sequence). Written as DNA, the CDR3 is TGTGCCAGCAGTCCGACAGAAAGGAACACTGAAGCTTTCTTT. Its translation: CASSPTERNTEAFF.

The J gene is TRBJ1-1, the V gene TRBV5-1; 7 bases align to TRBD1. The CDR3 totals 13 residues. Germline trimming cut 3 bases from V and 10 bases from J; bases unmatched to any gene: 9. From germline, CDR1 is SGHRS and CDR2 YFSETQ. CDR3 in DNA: TGCGCCAGCAGCTCGCGACAGGGAACAGGAGCTTTCTTT. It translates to CASSSRQGTGAFF.

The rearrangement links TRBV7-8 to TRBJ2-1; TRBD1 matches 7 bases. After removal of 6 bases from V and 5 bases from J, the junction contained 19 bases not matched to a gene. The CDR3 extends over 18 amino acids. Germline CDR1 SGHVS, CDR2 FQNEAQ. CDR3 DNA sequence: TGTGCCAGCAGTCGAACCCCTCTAGACAGGGTAAACGACAATGAGCAGTTCTTC. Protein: CASSRTPLDRVNDNEQFF. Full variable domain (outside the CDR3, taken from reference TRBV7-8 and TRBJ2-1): GAGVSQSPRYKVAKRGQDVALRCDPISGHVSLFWYQQALGQGPEFLTYFQNEAQLDKSGLPSDRFFAERPEGSVSTLKIQRTQQEDSAVYLCASSRTPLDRVNDNEQFFGPGTRLTVL.

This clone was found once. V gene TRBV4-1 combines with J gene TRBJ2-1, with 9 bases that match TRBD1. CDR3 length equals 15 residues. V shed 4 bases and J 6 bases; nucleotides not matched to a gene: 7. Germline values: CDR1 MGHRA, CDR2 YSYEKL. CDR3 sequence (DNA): TGCGCCAGCAGCCGACCGGGACAGGGTTCCAATGAGCAGTTCTTC. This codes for CASSRPGQGSNEQFF.

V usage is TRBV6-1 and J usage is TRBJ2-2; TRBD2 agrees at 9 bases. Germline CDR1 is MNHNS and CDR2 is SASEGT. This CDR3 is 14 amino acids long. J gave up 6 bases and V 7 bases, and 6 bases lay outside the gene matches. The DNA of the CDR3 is TGTGCCAGCACTAGGCGGGGGGGTTCCGGGGAGCTGTTTTTT. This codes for CASTRRGGSGELFF.

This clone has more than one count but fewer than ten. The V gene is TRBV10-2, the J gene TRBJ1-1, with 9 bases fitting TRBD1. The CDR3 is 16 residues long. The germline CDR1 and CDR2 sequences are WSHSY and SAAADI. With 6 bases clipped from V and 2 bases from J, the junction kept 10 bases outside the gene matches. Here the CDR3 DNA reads TGCGCCAGCAGGGTGACAGGGGGTAAAGGTAACACTGAAGCTTTCTTT. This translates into CASRVTGGKGNTEAFF.

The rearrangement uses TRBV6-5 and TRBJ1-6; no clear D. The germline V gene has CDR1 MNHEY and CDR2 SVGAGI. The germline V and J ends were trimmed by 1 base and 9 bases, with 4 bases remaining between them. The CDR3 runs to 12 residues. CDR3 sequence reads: CASSYFRSPLHF. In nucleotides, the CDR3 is TGTGCCAGCAGTTACTTCCGTTCACCCCTCCACTTT.

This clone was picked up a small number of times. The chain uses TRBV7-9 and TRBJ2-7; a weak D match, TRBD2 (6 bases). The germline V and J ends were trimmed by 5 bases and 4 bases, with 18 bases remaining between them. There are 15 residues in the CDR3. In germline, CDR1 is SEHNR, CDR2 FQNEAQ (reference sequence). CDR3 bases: TGTGCCAGCAGCGGCGACCGGGAGCGGAGGTACGAGCAGTACTTC. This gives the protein CASSGDRERRYEQYF.

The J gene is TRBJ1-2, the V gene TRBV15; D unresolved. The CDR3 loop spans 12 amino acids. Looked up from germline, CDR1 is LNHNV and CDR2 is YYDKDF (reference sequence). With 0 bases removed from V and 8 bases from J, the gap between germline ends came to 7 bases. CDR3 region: CATSRENGGYTF. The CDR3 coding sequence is TGTGCCACCAGCAGAGAGAACGGGGGCTACACCTTC.

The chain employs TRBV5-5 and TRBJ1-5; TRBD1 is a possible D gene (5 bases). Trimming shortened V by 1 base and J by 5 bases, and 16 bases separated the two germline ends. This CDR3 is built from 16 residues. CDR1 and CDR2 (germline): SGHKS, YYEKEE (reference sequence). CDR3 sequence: CASSLRGLGGDQPQHF. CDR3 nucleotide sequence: TGTGCCAGCAGCTTGCGGGGTTTGGGGGGAGATCAGCCCCAGCATTTT.

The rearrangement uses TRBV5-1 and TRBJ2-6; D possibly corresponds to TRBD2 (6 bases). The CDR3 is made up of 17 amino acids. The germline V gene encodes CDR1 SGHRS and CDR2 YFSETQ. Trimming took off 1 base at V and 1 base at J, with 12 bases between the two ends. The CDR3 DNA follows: TGCGCCAGCAGCTTGCTGGAGGGAGGTTCTGGGGCCAACGTCCTGACTTTC. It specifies CASSLLEGGSGANVLTF.

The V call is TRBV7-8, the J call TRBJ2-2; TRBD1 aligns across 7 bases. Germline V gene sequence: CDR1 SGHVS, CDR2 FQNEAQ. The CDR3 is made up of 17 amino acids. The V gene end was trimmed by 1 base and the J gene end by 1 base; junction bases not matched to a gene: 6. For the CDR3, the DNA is TGTGCCAGCAGCTTAGTATCAGGACAGGTGAACACCGGGGAGCTGTTTTTT. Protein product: CASSLVSGQVNTGELFF.

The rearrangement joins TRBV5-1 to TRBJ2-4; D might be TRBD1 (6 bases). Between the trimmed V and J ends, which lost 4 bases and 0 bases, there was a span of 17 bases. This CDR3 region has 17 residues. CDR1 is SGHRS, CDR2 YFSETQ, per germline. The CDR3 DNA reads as TGCGCCAGCAGCCCTGACAGGCGGCAACTAGCCAAAAACATTCAGTACTTC. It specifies CASSPDRRQLAKNIQYF. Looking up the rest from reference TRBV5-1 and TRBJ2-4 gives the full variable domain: KAGVTQTPRYLIKTRGQQVTLSCSPISGHRSVSWYQQTPGQGLQFLFEYFSETQRNKGNFPGRFSGRQFSNSRSEMNVSTLELGDSALYLCASSPDRRQLAKNIQYFGAGTRLSVL.

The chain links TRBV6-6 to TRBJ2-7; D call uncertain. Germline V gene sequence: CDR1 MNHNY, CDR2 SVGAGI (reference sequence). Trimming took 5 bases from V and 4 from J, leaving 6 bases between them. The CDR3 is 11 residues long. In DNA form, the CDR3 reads TGTGCCAGCAGTATAACATACGAGCAGTACTTC. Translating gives CASSITYEQYF.

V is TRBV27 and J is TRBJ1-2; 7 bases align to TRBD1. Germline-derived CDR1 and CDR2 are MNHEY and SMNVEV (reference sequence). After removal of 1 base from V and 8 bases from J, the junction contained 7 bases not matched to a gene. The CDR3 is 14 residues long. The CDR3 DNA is TGTGCCAGCAGTTTATGGGGCCAGGGGGGCGGCTACACCTTC. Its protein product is CASSLWGQGGGYTF.